One sample yielded the 22 T cell receptor beta chains listed below, sequenced in a study of TIL therapy for anti-PD-1-resistant metastatic lung cancer. Time point: pre-treatment sample, taken before nivolumab and TIL therapy. The immunoSEQ assay was v3. Data came from immunoSEQ multiplex PCR; TCRdb stores just in-frame clones and leaves some out. The table shows 57,000 or so clones, with roughly 87% occurring only once. Sample: blood, taken at baseline. Receptor source: a person aged 25 to 79 with non-small cell lung cancer.

This clone was observed a single time. The J gene is TRBJ2-7, the V gene TRBV9; unclear D gene. The CDR3 spans 16 residues. CDR1 and CDR2 (germline): SGDLS, YYNGEE. V was shortened by 2 bases and J by 2 bases, with 17 bases between the two germline ends. CDR3 bases: TGTGCCAGCAGCGTCCGAGCCACTCTTGATCCCTACGAGCAGTACTTC. Translation: CASSVRATLDPYEQYF.

This chain connects TRBV25-1 to TRBJ2-3, with 7 bases identical to TRBD1. The germline gives CDR1 MGHDK, CDR2 SYGVNS. The CDR3 consists of 14 residues. J was trimmed by 7 bases and V by 5 bases; bases with no gene match: 9. CDR3 protein: CASSRQAQGNTQYF. In DNA, the CDR3 is TGTGCCAGCAGTCGACAGGCACAGGGGAATACGCAGTATTTT. Looking up the rest from reference TRBV25-1 and TRBJ2-3 gives the full variable domain: EADIYQTPRYLVIGTGKKITLECSQTMGHDKMYWYQQDPGMELHLIHYSYGVNSTEKGDLSSESTVSRIRTEHFPLTLESARPSHTSQYLCASSRQAQGNTQYFGPGTRLTVL.

V gene TRBV11-2 combines with J gene TRBJ2-3, with 9 bases aligning to TRBD1. The CDR3 spans 17 residues. V dropped 5 bases and J dropped 1; count of bases not matched to a gene: 10. Germline CDR1 is SGHAT and CDR2 is FQNNGV. CDR3 protein: CASSPGVGQGRTDTQYF. CDR3 in DNA: TGTGCCAGCAGCCCGGGGGTAGGACAGGGGCGCACAGATACGCAGTATTTT.

This chain uses TRBV7-9 with TRBJ2-5; a weak D match, TRBD1 (5 bases). Germline CDR1 is SEHNR and CDR2 is FQNEAQ (reference sequence). The germline V and J ends were trimmed by 5 bases and 1 base, with 14 bases remaining between them. This CDR3 has 15 amino acids. CDR3 DNA sequence: TGTGCCAGCAGCCCCCCAGGGAATATCCAAGAGACCCAGTACTTC. Its translation: CASSPPGNIQETQYF.

The chain has TRBV5-1 and TRBJ2-7; 8 bases match TRBD2. The junction had 12 bases not matched to a gene; V was cut back by 4 bases and J by 6 bases. Germline V gene sequence: CDR1 SGHRS, CDR2 YFSETQ. The CDR3 covers 15 residues. DNA for the CDR3: TGCGCCAGCAGCCCTTCGTATGGAGCGGGGGCCGAGCAGTACTTC. Amino acid sequence: CASSPSYGAGAEQYF.

J is TRBJ2-5 and V is TRBV2; possibly TRBD2 for D (6 bases). CDR1 SNHLY and CDR2 FYNNEI come from the germline V gene. Trimming removed 5 bases at V and 3 bases at J, with 10 bases between. CDR3 length equals 13 residues. The DNA of the CDR3 is TGTGCCAGCAGTAAATTAGCGGAAGAGACCCAGTACTTC. Encoded protein: CASSKLAEETQYF.

The chain links TRBV27 to TRBJ2-1; D remains ambiguous. Trimming took off 8 bases at V and 5 bases at J, with 13 bases between the two ends. Germline V gene lookup returns CDR1 MNHEY and CDR2 SMNVEV (reference sequence). This CDR3 spans 13 amino acids. DNA of the CDR3: TGTGCCAGCGCATCCTACGGAGACAATGAGCAGTTCTTC. It translates to CASASYGDNEQFF.

V and J are TRBV6-5 and TRBJ2-1, with TRBD2 matching 12 bases. The CDR3 has 14 amino acids. Germline CDR1 is MNHEY and CDR2 is SVGAGI. With 4 bases clipped from V and 8 bases from J, the junction kept 3 bases outside the gene matches. CDR3 in amino acids: CASSSSGRGHEQFF. The CDR3 nucleotides read TGTGCCAGCAGTTCTAGCGGGAGGGGCCATGAGCAGTTCTTC.

The rearrangement links TRBV7-8 to TRBJ1-3, with D maybe TRBD1 (6 bases). The germline CDR1 and CDR2 sequences are SGHVS and FQNEAQ. V was cut by 6 bases and J by 2 bases, with 17 bases left in between. This CDR3 has 16 amino acids. CDR3 sequence: CASRKQGAGTGNTIYF. The CDR3 DNA is TGTGCCAGCAGAAAACAGGGCGCGGGCACTGGAAACACCATATATTTT.

The chain carries TRBV29-1 and TRBJ1-1; 12 nucleotides agree with TRBD1. Germline trimming cut 8 bases from V and 5 bases from J; bases unmatched to any gene: 3. CDR3 length equals 12 residues. The germline V gene has CDR1 SQVTM and CDR2 ANQGSEA. CDR3 nucleotide sequence: TGCAGCTCGGGACAGGGGGCGACTGAAGCTTTCTTT. It specifies CSSGQGATEAFF.

The V gene is TRBV12-5, the J gene TRBJ1-4; possible D gene TRBD1, 5 bases. Trimming left V 0 bases short and J 2 bases short, with 10 bases between. Per germline, CDR1 LGHNT and CDR2 FRNRAP. The CDR3 consists of 16 residues. CDR3 sequence: CASGLVGTATNEKLFF. CDR3 coding DNA: TGTGCTAGTGGTTTGGTCGGGACGGCCACTAATGAAAAACTGTTTTTT.

The V and J genes are TRBV27 and TRBJ2-7; 11 bases are shared with TRBD2. Germline loops: CDR1 MNHEY, CDR2 SMNVEV (reference sequence). J gave up 3 bases and V 5 bases, and 9 bases lay outside the gene matches. This CDR3 comprises 16 residues. CDR3 nucleotide sequence: TGTGCCAGCAGTATCACCGGGACTAGCGGTTTCTACGAGCAGTACTTC. The encoded protein is CASSITGTSGFYEQYF.

V gene TRBV30 combines with J gene TRBJ2-3; the D gene is possibly TRBD2 (6 bases). Germline V gene lookup returns CDR1 GTSNPN and CDR2 SVGIG (reference sequence). CDR3 length: 14 residues. Trimming removed 8 bases from V and 3 bases from J, with 18 bases in between. The CDR3: CALQSAAGTDTQYF. The CDR3 nucleotides read TGTGCCCTCCAGAGTGCGGCGGGAACAGATACGCAGTATTTT.

The chain employs TRBV27 and TRBJ1-2; possible D gene TRBD1, 5 bases. Germline values: CDR1 MNHEY, CDR2 SMNVEV (reference sequence). The germline V and J ends were trimmed by 5 bases and 8 bases, with 24 bases remaining between them. The CDR3 is 16 residues long. In DNA form, the CDR3 reads TGTGCCAGCAGTCAGATGTGGGACCCGAAAATGGGGGGCTACACCTTC. It translates to CASSQMWDPKMGGYTF.

The V call is TRBV19, the J call TRBJ2-3; the D is unclear. Trimming stripped 5 bases from V and 8 bases from J, with 17 bases between. The germline V gene encodes CDR1 LNHDA and CDR2 SQIVND (reference sequence). The length of the CDR3 is 14 residues. CDR3 protein: CASSSRPVVGTQYF. The CDR3 DNA reads TGTGCCAGTAGTTCCCGACCGGTAGTGGGTACGCAGTATTTT.

This clone was recorded only once. The gene calls are TRBV5-1 and TRBJ2-5; possibly TRBD1 for D (5 bases). V lost 5 bases and J 4 bases, leaving 15 bases between the germline ends. Looked up from germline, CDR1 is SGHRS and CDR2 is YFSETQ. This CDR3 has 14 amino acids. CDR3 nucleotides: TGCGCCAGCAGGCGACAGTCAGACGGAGAGACCCAGTACTTC. Translation: CASRRQSDGETQYF.

In DNA form, the CDR3 reads TGCAGCGTTGAACGAGGGTTATACAATGAGCAGTTCTTC. It is translated as CSVERGLYNEQFF. V gene TRBV29-1 combines with J gene TRBJ2-1, with a tentative D call TRBD2 (5 bases). Germline values: CDR1 SQVTM, CDR2 ANQGSEA. This CDR3 is built from 13 residues. V lost 2 bases and J lost 4, with 9 bases in between.

This clone is a singleton in its sample. The rearrangement joins TRBV4-2 to TRBJ2-1, with D perhaps TRBD1 or TRBD2 (5 bases each). In germline, CDR1 is LGHNA, CDR2 YNFKEQ. The CDR3 covers 16 residues. The V end lost 1 base, the J end lost 6 bases, and 16 bases lay between the germline ends. CDR3 region: CASSQGDLLVSNEQFF. Here the CDR3 DNA reads TGTGCCAGCAGCCAAGGGGACCTTCTGGTCTCCAATGAGCAGTTCTTC.

Only one count was recorded for this clone. The chain recombines TRBV6-5 with TRBJ2-3; 8 positions agree with TRBD1. The CDR3 loop spans 13 amino acids. V gave up 6 bases and J gave up 1 base; unmatched junction bases: 0. Germline V CDR1 and CDR2: MNHEY, SVGAGI. This CDR3 is CASRTGGTDTQYF. The CDR3 nucleotides read TGTGCCAGCAGGACAGGGGGCACAGATACGCAGTATTTT.

This chain joins TRBV14 and TRBJ1-3, with 9 bases lining up with TRBD1. The length of the CDR3 is 16 residues. CDR1 SGHDN and CDR2 FVKESK come from the germline V gene. V lost 4 bases to trimming and J lost 0 bases; unmatched junction nucleotides: 4. This chain's CDR3 is CASSPRTGVSGNTIYF. CDR3 in DNA: TGTGCCAGCAGCCCCCGGACAGGGGTCTCTGGAAACACCATATATTTT.

The rearrangement links TRBV6-5 to TRBJ2-2; D assignment may be TRBD1 or TRBD2 (5 bases each). Germline V lookup: CDR1 MNHEY, CDR2 SVGAGI. The V and J ends lost 8 bases and 4 bases respectively, with 8 bases between them. CDR3 length equals 12 residues. The CDR3 DNA reads TGTGCCAGCCTTGGGGGCACCGGGGAGCTGTTTTTT. Amino acid sequence: CASLGGTGELFF.

The chain combines TRBV3-1 (or the pseudogene TRBV3-2) with TRBJ2-7, with D perhaps matching TRBD2 (7 bases). The CDR3 is 15 amino acids. V lost 3 bases to trimming and J lost 2 bases, with 14 bases between them. The germline V gene has CDR1 LGHDT and CDR2 YNNKEL (reference sequence). CDR3 sequence: CASSQREGVPYEQYF. Here the CDR3 DNA reads TGTGCCAGCAGCCAGAGGGAGGGGGTACCCTACGAGCAGTACTTC.